The TCR beta chain under discussion was sequenced for a study of CD4+ T cells in melanoma. Points on this clone: Its matching antigen is unknown.

The CDR3 consists of 15 residues. V gave up 3 bases and J gave up 6 bases, with 17 bases separating them. Germline assignment: CDR1 SNHLY and CDR2 FYNNEI. Libraries were prepared by immunoSEQ multiplex PCR; TCRdb keeps only in-frame clonotypes and omits some of them. The profile shows 20,000 to 25,000 clones, around 79% of them singletons. Overall study findings and caveats: Reportedly, melanoma neoantigen-specific CD4+ T cells showed varied differentiation states.

This clonotype was obtained from a human donor with melanoma. Material: cells from a culture (not recorded whether cultured in vitro). The chain carries TRBV2 and TRBJ2-5; either TRBD1 or TRBD2 may fit D (5 bases each). The CDR3 nucleotides are TGTGCCAGCAGTGACCGCTCGGGGACCGCCAAGACCCAGTACTTC. It translates to CASSDRSGTAKTQYF.